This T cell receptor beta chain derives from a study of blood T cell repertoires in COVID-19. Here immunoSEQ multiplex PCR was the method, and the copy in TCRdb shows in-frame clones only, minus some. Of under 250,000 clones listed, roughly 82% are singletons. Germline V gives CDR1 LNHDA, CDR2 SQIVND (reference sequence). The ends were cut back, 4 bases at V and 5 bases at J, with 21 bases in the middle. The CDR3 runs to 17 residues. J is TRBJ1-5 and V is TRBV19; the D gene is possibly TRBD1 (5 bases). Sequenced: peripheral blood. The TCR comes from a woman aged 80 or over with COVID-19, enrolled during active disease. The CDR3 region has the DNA TGTGCCAGTAGTACAGCCCTTAGGGGAGGGGTGGATCAGCCCCAGCATTTT. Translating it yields CASSTALRGGVDQPQHF.